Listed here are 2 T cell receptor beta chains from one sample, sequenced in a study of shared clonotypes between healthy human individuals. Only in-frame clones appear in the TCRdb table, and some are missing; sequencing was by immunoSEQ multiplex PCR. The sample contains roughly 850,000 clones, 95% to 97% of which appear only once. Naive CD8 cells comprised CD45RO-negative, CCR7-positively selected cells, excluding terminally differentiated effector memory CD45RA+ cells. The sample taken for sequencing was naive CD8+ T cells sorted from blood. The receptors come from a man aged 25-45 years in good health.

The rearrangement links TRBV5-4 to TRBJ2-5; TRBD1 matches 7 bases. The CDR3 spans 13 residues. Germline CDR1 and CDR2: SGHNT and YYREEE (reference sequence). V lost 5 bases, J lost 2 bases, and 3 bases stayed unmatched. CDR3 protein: CASRRDSQETQYF. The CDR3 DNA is TGTGCCAGCAGAAGGGACAGTCAAGAGACCCAGTACTTC.

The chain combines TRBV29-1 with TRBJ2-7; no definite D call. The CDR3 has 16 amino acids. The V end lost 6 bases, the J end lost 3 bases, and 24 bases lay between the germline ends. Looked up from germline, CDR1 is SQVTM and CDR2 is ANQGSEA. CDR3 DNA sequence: TGCAGCGTCGCCCCCCCAAAAAAGTACCGTCACTACGAGCAGTACTTC. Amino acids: CSVAPPKKYRHYEQYF.